This T cell receptor beta chain is drawn from a study of sequential checkpoint blockade in melanoma. Treatment reported: randomized to nivolumab then ipilimumab (arm A) or the reverse (arm B). Assay used: immunoSEQ multiplex PCR; TCRdb lists only in-frame clones, some missing. The sample lists 10,000 to 13,000 clones, 65% to 70% occurring once. The length of the CDR3 is 14 residues. Per germline, CDR1 SGHRS and CDR2 YFSETQ. The ends were cut back, 0 bases at V and 8 bases at J, with 9 bases in the middle. The rearrangement joins TRBV5-1 to TRBJ1-6; weak D call: TRBD1 (6 bases). The receptor was isolated from a human donor with melanoma. The sequencing used CD8+ T cells sorted from blood (inferred from file names), collected from a patient given nivolumab and ipilimumab in sequence. The CDR3 DNA reads TGCGCCAGCAGCTTGGGCAGGGGCTATTCACCCCTCCACTTT. Translated: CASSLGRGYSPLHF.